The TCR beta chain described here comes from a study of T-cell memory formation after mild COVID-19. The CDR3 covers 16 residues. V was shortened by 0 bases and J by 3 bases, with 15 bases between the two germline ends. Germline V lookup: CDR1 SEHNR, CDR2 FQNEAQ (reference sequence). Ten or more counts support this clonotype. TCRdb reprocessed the 5' RACE reads with MiXCR, giving one entry per CDR3 protein. Here the sample spans about half a million distinct CDR3 sequences, 18% being singletons. The sample taken for sequencing was PBMCs or a T cell subset sorted from them (not recorded which). This chain connects TRBV7-9 to TRBJ2-7; D is possibly TRBD2 (5 bases). The clonotype originates from an adult woman who had mild COVID-19 (a few samples of this study predate the infection). Cell type and time point are not known. The CDR3 DNA reads as TGTGCCAGCAGCTTAGCTTCGGCAGCCGGGGACTACGAGCAGTACTTC. Protein product: CASSLASAAGDYEQYF.